The 25 T cell receptor beta chains reported below all come from one sample, sequenced in a study of T cells of healthy individuals. Using its own MiXCR run on the 5' RACE reads, TCRdb lists one record per CDR3 protein. The sample holds some 100,000 distinct CDR3 sequences, about 16% seen once. The source of these receptors is a human donor in good health.

Only a few counts were recorded for this clonotype. This rearrangement joins TRBV6-5 to TRBJ1-2; 9 positions match TRBD1. CDR1 is MNHEY and CDR2 is SVGAGI in the germline V gene. The CDR3 totals 14 residues. V lost 0 bases and J lost 8; bases outside the gene matches: 4. CDR3 sequence (DNA): TGTGCCAGCAGTTACTCACAGGGGGCTTCCGGCTACACCTTC. It is translated as CASSYSQGASGYTF.

The chain uses TRBV6-5 and TRBJ2-5; 11 bases are shared with TRBD2. J was trimmed by 7 bases and V by 7 bases; bases with no gene match: 8. Per germline, CDR1 MNHEY and CDR2 SVGAGI. The CDR3 is 14 amino acids. The CDR3 bases are TGTGCCAGCAAAACGGGACTAGCGGTTGCGACCCAGTACTTC. Translated: CASKTGLAVATQYF.

The chain is built from TRBV10-3 and TRBJ2-2, with D possibly matching TRBD1 (5 bases). Trimming stripped 9 bases from V and 7 bases from J, with 12 bases between. CDR1 ENHRY and CDR2 SYGVKD come from the germline V gene. This CDR3 spans 12 amino acids. CDR3 sequence reads: CAIRGYGGELFF. The CDR3 region has the DNA TGTGCCATTAGGGGTTATGGCGGGGAGCTGTTTTTT.

This clonotype was counted many times. The chain combines TRBV20-1 with TRBJ1-1; 7 positions agree with TRBD1. The CDR3 extends over 14 amino acids. The germline CDR1 and CDR2 sequences are DFQATT and SNEGSKA (reference sequence). The ends lost 5 bases at V and 1 base at J; junction bases unmatched: 7. The CDR3: CSAQTRTGNTEAFF. The DNA of the CDR3 is TGCAGTGCTCAAACGCGGACAGGGAACACTGAAGCTTTCTTT.

This clonotype was counted ten times or more. This chain uses TRBV7-6 with TRBJ2-3; D unresolved. In germline, CDR1 is SGHVS, CDR2 FNYEAQ. The CDR3 runs 16 residues. V shed 2 bases and J shed 0 bases, with 12 bases lying between them. The CDR3 is CASSLRRASSTDTQYF. In DNA form, the CDR3 reads TGTGCCAGCAGCTTACGTCGGGCTTCTAGCACAGATACGCAGTATTTT. The full variable domain, its missing parts supplied by reference TRBV7-6 and TRBJ2-3, is GAGVSQSPRYKVTKRGQDVALRCDPISGHVSLYWYRQALGQGPEFLTYFNYEAQQDKSGLPNDRFSAERPEGSISTLTIQRTEQRDSAMYRCASSLRRASSTDTQYFGPGTRLTVL.

The gene calls are TRBV29-1 and TRBJ2-7; TRBD2 aligns across 11 bases. The germline CDR1 and CDR2 sequences are SQVTM and ANQGSEA. The CDR3 length is 14 residues. Unmatched junction bases numbered 7, after V lost 2 bases and J lost 7 bases. CDR3 nucleotides: TGCAGCGTTGAAACGCTAGCGGGAGGACGAGAGCAGTACTTC. Translation: CSVETLAGGREQYF.

This clonotype was seen a handful of times. The rearrangement uses TRBV7-9 and TRBJ2-2; 8 bases line up with TRBD1. With V trimmed by 3 bases and J by 5 bases, 5 bases remained unmatched. CDR3 size: 15 residues. Germline values: CDR1 SEHNR, CDR2 FQNEAQ (reference sequence). For the CDR3, the DNA is TGTGCCAGCAGCTTCACAGGGGGTAATACCGGGGAGCTGTTTTTT. This translates into CASSFTGGNTGELFF. The variable domain in full, with the rest retrieved from reference TRBV7-9 and TRBJ2-2, is DTGVSQNPRHKITKRGQNVTFRCDPISEHNRLYWYRQTLGQGPEFLTYFQNEAQLEKSRLLSDRFSAERPKGSFSTLEIQRTEQGDSAMYLCASSFTGGNTGELFFGEGSRLTVL.

V gene TRBV5-1 combines with J gene TRBJ2-6, with 11 bases lining up with TRBD1. The germline V gene encodes CDR1 SGHRS and CDR2 YFSETQ. V lost 4 bases and J lost 0; bases outside the gene matches: 6. This CDR3 comprises 18 residues. The CDR3 here is CASSLGTGGFSGANVLTF. For the CDR3, the DNA is TGCGCCAGCAGCCTCGGGACAGGGGGTTTCTCTGGGGCCAACGTCCTGACTTTC. Full variable domain (remainder filled in from reference TRBV5-1 and TRBJ2-6): KAGVTQTPRYLIKTRGQQVTLSCSPISGHRSVSWYQQTPGQGLQFLFEYFSETQRNKGNFPGRFSGRQFSNSRSEMNVSTLELGDSALYLCASSLGTGGFSGANVLTFGAGSRLTVL.

This clonotype was observed a handful of times. This CDR3 is CASSPPSGETQYF. CDR3 sequence (DNA): TGTGCCAGCAGCCCCCCCAGCGGTGAGACCCAGTACTTC. The chain is built from TRBV7-2 and TRBJ2-5, with D perhaps matching TRBD2 (5 bases). The CDR3 totals 13 residues. V shed 5 bases and J shed 5 bases, with 12 bases lying between them. The germline V gene has CDR1 SGHTA and CDR2 FQGNSA.

V and J are TRBV29-1 and TRBJ2-5; tentatively, D is TRBD1 (6 bases). Trimming left V 4 bases short and J 3 bases short, with 12 bases between. CDR1 is SQVTM, CDR2 ANQGSEA, per germline. The CDR3 is 13 residues long. CDR3 sequence: CSVAGTLKETQYF. The CDR3 DNA follows: TGCAGCGTTGCGGGGACACTCAAAGAGACCCAGTACTTC.

This clonotype showed up just a few times. The genes are TRBV5-1 and TRBJ2-5; D uncertain. Looked up from germline, CDR1 is SGHRS and CDR2 is YFSETQ. The CDR3 loop spans 15 amino acids. V was trimmed by 0 bases and J by 2 bases, leaving 11 bases between them. The CDR3, as DNA: TGCGCCAGCAGCTTGGCGATCAATTTTCAAGAGACCCAGTACTTC. It is translated as CASSLAINFQETQYF.

The table lists this clonotype with many counts. The V call is TRBV29-1, the J call TRBJ1-1; D might be TRBD1 (5 bases). Per germline, CDR1 SQVTM and CDR2 ANQGSEA. This CDR3 contains 16 residues. Trimming took off 7 bases at V and 0 bases at J, with 21 bases between the two ends. The CDR3 loop reads CSARPTARFLNTEAFF. The DNA of the CDR3 is TGCAGCGCCAGACCGACAGCGCGATTTTTGAACACTGAAGCTTTCTTT.

This clonotype was observed a handful of times. The chain combines TRBV21-1 with TRBJ2-1. TRBV21-1 is assigned pseudogene status. The CDR3 is 12 amino acids. The CDR3 sequence: CASSNPEDEQFF. The CDR3 region has the DNA TGTGCCAGCAGCAACCCAGAAGATGAGCAGTTCTTC.

In its sample, this clonotype was seen a few times. The V gene is TRBV6-2 or TRBV6-3, the J gene TRBJ2-3; D not certain. The CDR3 is made up of 12 amino acids. CDR1 is MNHEY and CDR2 is SVGEGT in the germline V gene. The V and J ends lost 6 bases and 4 bases respectively, with 8 bases between them. CDR3 DNA: TGTGCCAGCAGGCGGCTAGCAGATACGCAGTATTTT. Translated: CASRRLADTQYF.

In this sample, this clonotype turned up a few times. CDR3 sequence: CASRYNTEAFF. The CDR3 DNA follows: TGTGCCAGTAGGTACAACACTGAAGCTTTCTTT. The chain couples TRBV28 to TRBJ1-1; D call uncertain. The V end lost 9 bases, the J end lost 2 bases, and 7 bases lay between the germline ends. The CDR3 totals 11 residues. Germline CDR1 MDHEN, CDR2 SYDVKM.

This clonotype was recorded at least ten times. The chain links TRBV5-1 to TRBJ2-7; 9 positions match TRBD1. There are 14 residues in the CDR3. Germline values: CDR1 SGHRS, CDR2 YFSETQ. The V and J ends lost 2 bases and 7 bases, in that order; junction bases with no gene match: 7. The CDR3 region is CASSFRDRALEQYF. CDR3 nucleotide sequence: TGCGCCAGCAGCTTCCGGGACAGGGCGCTGGAGCAGTACTTC. Supplemented by reference TRBV5-1 and TRBJ2-7, the full variable domain reads KAGVTQTPRYLIKTRGQQVTLSCSPISGHRSVSWYQQTPGQGLQFLFEYFSETQRNKGNFPGRFSGRQFSNSRSEMNVSTLELGDSALYLCASSFRDRALEQYFGPGTRLTVT.

This clonotype was detected only a few times. The rearrangement uses TRBV3-1 and TRBJ2-7; possibly TRBD1 for D (5 bases). Per germline, CDR1 LGHDT and CDR2 YNNKEL (reference sequence). Trimming took off 0 bases at V and 2 bases at J, with 11 bases between the two ends. This CDR3 is built from 15 residues. In DNA, the CDR3 is TGTGCCAGCAGCCAAGATTTAGGGGCGACCTACGAGCAGTACTTC. It encodes CASSQDLGATYEQYF.

This clonotype was observed a handful of times. The V gene is TRBV2, the J gene TRBJ1-2; 7 bases agree with TRBD1. CDR1 SNHLY and CDR2 FYNNEI come from the germline V gene. The CDR3 is made up of 14 amino acids. Trimming took 3 bases from V and 3 from J; bases not matched to a gene: 4. The CDR3 reads CASSDDRDDYGYTF. Here the CDR3 DNA reads TGTGCCAGCAGTGACGACAGGGACGACTATGGCTACACCTTC.

This clonotype was detected only a few times. The chain couples TRBV10-3 to TRBJ1-2; 9 bases agree with TRBD1. Germline CDR1 is ENHRY and CDR2 is SYGVKD. This CDR3 has 13 residues. V was pared by 4 bases and J by 6 bases, with 3 bases of the junction left unmatched. The CDR3 spells CAISAGQGDGYTF. The CDR3 nucleotides are TGTGCCATCAGTGCGGGACAGGGAGATGGCTACACCTTC.

Only a few counts were recorded for this clonotype. The V and J genes are TRBV6-6 and TRBJ2-1; TRBD2 matches at 13 bases. Germline values: CDR1 MNHNY, CDR2 SVGAGI (reference sequence). The CDR3 length is 20 residues. V gave up 0 bases and J gave up 0 bases; unmatched junction bases: 8. The CDR3 loop reads CASSYSWGTSGVSSYNEQFF. In nucleotides, the CDR3 is TGTGCCAGCAGTTACTCGTGGGGGACTAGCGGGGTTAGCTCCTACAATGAGCAGTTCTTC.

This clonotype was counted a few times. Written as DNA, the CDR3 is TGTGCCAGATCAGGGGCTGGCTACACCTTC. Its protein product is CARSGAGYTF. The rearrangement joins TRBV21-1 to TRBJ1-2; TRBD1 is the table's D call, not checked against the DNA. TRBV21-1 is labeled a pseudogene. This CDR3 comprises 10 residues.

This clonotype was counted ten times or more. CDR3 in DNA: TGCGCCAGCAGCCAAGACCCAGCGGCAGCTAGCACAGATACGCAGTATTTT. This gives the protein CASSQDPAAASTDTQYF. This rearrangement joins TRBV4-3 to TRBJ2-3, with TRBD2 as a possible D gene (5 bases). There are 17 residues in the CDR3. The V gene lost 0 bases and the J gene lost 0 bases, with 13 bases spanning the gap. Germline CDR1 LGHNA, CDR2 YSLEER.

There are a few counts of this clonotype. The V call is TRBV9, the J call TRBJ2-3; 8 bases match TRBD2. V trimming: 2 bases; J trimming: 4 bases; junction bases outside the gene matches: 12. CDR1 and CDR2 from the germline V gene are SGDLS and YYNGEE. CDR3 length: 17 amino acids. The CDR3 loop is CASSVTPWASGSDTQYF. The CDR3 bases are TGTGCCAGCAGCGTTACCCCCTGGGCTAGCGGGTCAGATACGCAGTATTTT.

This clonotype showed up just a few times. This sequence joins TRBV7-2 and TRBJ1-4, with 9 bases fitting TRBD1. After removal of 5 bases from V and 8 bases from J, the junction contained 12 bases not matched to a gene. Germline CDR1 is SGHTA and CDR2 is FQGNSA. The CDR3 is made up of 16 amino acids. CDR3 region: CASSRDSQGAAEKLFF. For the CDR3, the DNA is TGTGCCAGCAGCCGCGACTCACAGGGGGCCGCCGAAAAACTGTTTTTT.

The chain uses TRBV2 and TRBJ2-1, with 7 positions matching TRBD2. The germline V gene encodes CDR1 SNHLY and CDR2 FYNNEI. Trimming at V came to 4 bases and at J to 0 bases, leaving 3 bases not matched to a gene. The CDR3 extends over 15 amino acids. CDR3 sequence (DNA): TGTGCCAGCAGTGGAGGCGGGAGCTCCTACAATGAGCAGTTCTTC. As protein: CASSGGGSSYNEQFF.